These 9 T cell receptor beta chains originate from one sample sequenced in a study of blood T cell repertoires in COVID-19. The repertoire was sequenced with immunoSEQ multiplex PCR; TCRdb's copy has only in-frame clones and lacks some. Of 90,000 to 110,000 clones in the sample, about 90% are singletons; the top ten hold around 1.1%. The sequenced sample was peripheral blood. All receptors come from a human donor in a cohort sampled during active COVID-19.

The V call is TRBV7-3, the J call TRBJ2-5, with 11 nucleotides matching TRBD2. The CDR3 loop spans 18 amino acids. Germline V gene lookup returns CDR1 SGHTA and CDR2 FQGTGA. V dropped 1 base and J dropped 5; count of bases not matched to a gene: 12. In nucleotides, the CDR3 is TGTGCCAGCAGCTTAAAAGGGGGTAGCGGGAGGGTGTGGGAGACCCAGTACTTC. It encodes CASSLKGGSGRVWETQYF.

The chain combines TRBV29-1 with TRBJ1-4, with D possibly TRBD1 on 5 matching bases. This CDR3 comprises 17 residues. From germline, CDR1 is SQVTM and CDR2 ANQGSEA. V was cut by 1 base and J by 6 bases, with 21 bases left in between. The CDR3 DNA sequence: TGCAGCGTTGAAGCCCACCAGACGCGGGGAGGGGATGAAAAACTGTTTTTT. Encoded protein: CSVEAHQTRGGDEKLFF.

The chain combines TRBV10-3 with TRBJ2-7, with 11 nucleotides matching TRBD2. V shed 10 bases, J shed 7 bases, and the junction held 12 bases outside the gene matches. Per the germline V gene, CDR1 is ENHRY and CDR2 is SYGVKD. The CDR3 is 14 amino acids. In nucleotides, the CDR3 is TGTGCCAGTAAGACTAGCGGGACAAGGGGTGAGCAGTACTTC. It translates to CASKTSGTRGEQYF.

The chain is built from TRBV23-1 and TRBJ2-1, with 7 positions matching TRBD1. TRBV23-1 is an open reading frame whose function is uncertain. The CDR3 totals 13 residues. The V gene end was trimmed by 6 bases and the J gene end by 5 bases; junction bases not matched to a gene: 4. CDR3 in DNA: TGCGCCAGCAGCCGGACAGGAGACAATGAGCAGTTCTTC. Residues: CASSRTGDNEQFF.

In nucleotides, the CDR3 is TGTGCCAGTAGTATTAGGACAGGACCCTACGAGCAGTACTTC. Its translation: CASSIRTGPYEQYF. The genes are TRBV19 and TRBJ2-7; 7 positions agree with TRBD1. Germline values: CDR1 LNHDA, CDR2 SQIVND (reference sequence). This CDR3 comprises 14 residues. V dropped 3 bases and J dropped 2; count of bases not matched to a gene: 4. Variable domain in full (rest from reference TRBV19 and TRBJ2-7): DGGITQSPKYLFRKEGQNVTLSCEQNLNHDAMYWYRQDPGQGLRLIYYSQIVNDFQKGDIAEGYSVSREKKESFPLTVTSAQKNPTAFYLCASSIRTGPYEQYFGPGTRLTVT.

The rearrangement joins TRBV5-1 to TRBJ2-5, with TRBD2 identical over 7 bases. In germline, CDR1 is SGHRS, CDR2 YFSETQ. V dropped 5 bases and J dropped 5; count of bases not matched to a gene: 15. This CDR3 spans 16 amino acids. The CDR3 DNA reads TGCGCCAGCAGTTTTGGCGGGAGAGGCGTCGGCGAGACCCAGTACTTC. It codes for CASSFGGRGVGETQYF.

The CDR3 loop reads CASSRREGATEAFF. The CDR3 region has the DNA TGTGCCAGCAGCCGCAGGGAAGGAGCCACTGAAGCTTTCTTT. The rearrangement links TRBV3-1 (or the pseudogene TRBV3-2) to TRBJ1-1; D might be TRBD1 (5 bases). Germline values: CDR1 LGHDT, CDR2 YNNKEL (reference sequence). The length of the CDR3 is 14 residues. Trimming cost V 4 bases and J 4 bases, with 13 bases left between them.

This chain joins TRBV28 and TRBJ2-6; TRBD1 might be the D (5 bases). CDR1 and CDR2 from the germline V gene are MDHEN and SYDVKM. Trimming shortened V by 1 base and J by 0 bases, and 10 bases separated the two germline ends. This CDR3 contains 17 residues. CDR3 residues: CASSLSGISSGANVLTF. The DNA for the CDR3 is TGTGCCAGCAGTTTATCAGGGATCTCCTCTGGGGCCAACGTCCTGACTTTC.

This clone came up once. This sample includes further DNA sequences coding for the same CDR3. V is TRBV5-1 and J is TRBJ1-1; D unclear. The CDR3 is made up of 15 amino acids. The V end was cut by 0 bases, the J end by 0 bases, with 9 bases between. Germline V CDR1 and CDR2: SGHRS, YFSETQ. The CDR3 DNA reads as TGCGCCAGCAGCTTGGCCGCAGGCATGAACACTGAAGCTTTCTTT. Its protein product is CASSLAAGMNTEAFF. Full variable domain (missing parts from reference TRBV5-1 and TRBJ1-1): KAGVTQTPRYLIKTRGQQVTLSCSPISGHRSVSWYQQTPGQGLQFLFEYFSETQRNKGNFPGRFSGRQFSNSRSEMNVSTLELGDSALYLCASSLAAGMNTEAFFGQGTRLTVV.